Given below is one T cell receptor (beta chain) in context. The sample comes from a study of cytomegalovirus exposure and HLA in healthy donors. Researchers ran the PCR with 60 Vbeta and 13 Jbeta primers. Sequenced by immunoSEQ multiplex PCR; TCRdb stores in-frame clones only, minus some. This table holds 180,000 or so clones, around 80% found once. The CDR3 consists of 15 residues. Germline V gene lookup returns CDR1 MDHEN and CDR2 SYDVKM. V lost 3 bases and J 1 base, leaving 10 bases between the germline ends. This sequence joins TRBV28 and TRBJ1-5; D unclear. Material for sequencing was PBMCs. The receptor was derived from a woman in her twenties or thirties in good health and CMV-seronegative. The CDR3 protein is CASSFPLASNQPQHF. CDR3 nucleotides: TGTGCCAGCAGTTTCCCTTTAGCGAGCAATCAGCCCCAGCATTTT. The full variable domain, completed using reference TRBV28 and TRBJ1-5, is DVKVTQSSRYLVKRTGEKVFLECVQDMDHENMFWYRQDPGLGLRLIYFSYDVKMKEKGDIPEGYSVSREKKERFSLILESASTNQTSMYLCASSFPLASNQPQHFGDGTRLSIL.